These 30 T cell receptor beta chains were sequenced from one sample in a study of vaccination and CD4 T cells after COVID-19. Indicated treatment: roughly 10-day PBMC culture with coronavirus spike peptide pools or control peptides (ViraFEST assay). Cultured CD4+ T-cell DNA underwent Oncomine TCR Beta short-read sequencing. TCRdb re-called the PCR reads with MiXCR, one entry per CDR3 protein. The sample includes around 15,000 distinct CDR3 sequences, about 74% of them seen just once. Their cognate antigens are unknown. The sample consisted of CD4+ T cells from blood, cultured in vitro. The source of these receptors is a human donor who had recovered from COVID-19.

The chain links TRBV15 to TRBJ1-6, with a possible D match to TRBD1 (6 bases). Germline lookup yields CDR1 LNHNV and CDR2 YYDKDF (reference sequence). Trimming removed 5 bases from V and 10 bases from J, with 18 bases in between. The CDR3 is 15 amino acids. The DNA for the CDR3 is TGTGCCACCAGCCGGGCTTGGGGGCTTGGGTCACCCCTCCACTTT. Amino acid sequence: CATSRAWGLGSPLHF. The full variable domain, rest sourced from reference TRBV15 and TRBJ1-6, is DAMVIQNPRYQVTQFGKPVTLSCSQTLNHNVMYWYQQKSSQAPKLLFHYYDKDFNNEADTPDNFQSRRPNTSFCFLDIRSPGLGDTAMYLCATSRAWGLGSPLHFGNGTRLTVT.

This clonotype was seen a handful of times. The rearrangement joins TRBV6-1 to TRBJ1-2; maybe TRBD1 (6 bases). V gave up 6 bases and J gave up 8 bases, with 22 bases separating them. The CDR3 totals 15 residues. The germline CDR1 and CDR2 sequences are MNHNS and SASEGT. The CDR3 DNA follows: TGTGCCAGCAGCAGTAGAAAGGTGGACAGTGGCGGCTACACCTTC. Its translation is CASSSRKVDSGGYTF.

The CDR3 DNA reads as TGTGCCAGCAGCTTAACTAGCGGGAGTTCCTACGAGCAGTACTTC. Residues: CASSLTSGSSYEQYF. The rearrangement links TRBV7-9 to TRBJ2-7; 11 bases align to TRBD2. V gave up 2 bases and J gave up 1 base; unmatched junction bases: 1. This CDR3 contains 15 residues. Germline V gene lookup returns CDR1 SEHNR and CDR2 FQNEAQ (reference sequence).

The chain joins TRBV20-1 to TRBJ1-2, with D perhaps matching TRBD1 (5 bases). The CDR3 runs 13 residues. From germline, CDR1 is DFQATT and CDR2 SNEGSKA (reference sequence). Trimming shortened V by 6 bases and J by 4 bases, and 15 bases separated the two germline ends. The CDR3 DNA reads TGCAGTGCCTACCGACAGAAAGCCTATGGCTACACCTTC. Protein: CSAYRQKAYGYTF.

The chain carries TRBV19 and TRBJ2-5, with 9 bases that match TRBD2. With V trimmed by 5 bases and J by 5 bases, 6 bases remained unmatched. This CDR3 has 14 amino acids. CDR1 is LNHDA and CDR2 is SQIVND in the germline V gene (reference sequence). The CDR3 DNA sequence: TGTGCCAGTAGTCCCCTAGCGGGAAGTGAGACCCAGTACTTC. Amino acids: CASSPLAGSETQYF.

This clonotype showed up just a few times. The CDR3 spells CASSGDSTYGYTF. The CDR3 DNA follows: TGTGCCAGCAGTGGAGACAGCACCTATGGCTACACCTTC. This rearrangement joins TRBV6-1 to TRBJ1-2, with D possibly TRBD1 on 5 matching bases. Germline values: CDR1 MNHNS, CDR2 SASEGT. Trimming stripped 4 bases from V and 4 bases from J, with 10 bases between. The CDR3 totals 13 residues.

The chain uses TRBV6-5 and TRBJ1-6; no clear D gene. This CDR3 has 16 residues. Germline V gene lookup returns CDR1 MNHEY and CDR2 SVGAGI. V lost 2 bases, J lost 0 bases, and 8 bases lay in between. The CDR3 here is CASSYGGRSYNSPLHF. In nucleotides, the CDR3 is TGTGCCAGCAGTTACGGAGGACGCTCCTATAATTCACCCCTCCACTTT.

The V gene is TRBV27, the J gene TRBJ2-5; 7 nucleotides agree with TRBD1. From germline, CDR1 is MNHEY and CDR2 SMNVEV (reference sequence). J lost 5 bases, V lost 4 bases, and 19 bases had no gene match. There are 18 residues in the CDR3. CDR3 nucleotides: TGTGCCAGCAGTTCAATTGATAGTAGGTTAGGGGGCGGGGAGACCCAGTACTTC. Translating it yields CASSSIDSRLGGGETQYF.

The V call is TRBV20-1, the J call TRBJ1-2, with TRBD1 matching 7 bases. Germline values: CDR1 DFQATT, CDR2 SNEGSKA (reference sequence). This CDR3 is built from 12 residues. After removal of 5 bases from V and 6 bases from J, the junction contained 6 bases not matched to a gene. The CDR3: CSAGDSIDGYTF. The CDR3 region has the DNA TGCAGTGCTGGGGACAGTATCGATGGCTACACCTTC.

V and J are TRBV6-1 and TRBJ2-3; 10 nucleotides agree with TRBD2. This CDR3 contains 15 residues. CDR1 and CDR2 from the germline V gene are MNHNS and SASEGT. Unmatched junction bases numbered 6, after V lost 6 bases and J lost 3 bases. The CDR3 DNA sequence: TGTGCCAGCAGAATAGCGGGAGGATTGACAGATACGCAGTATTTT. This encodes CASRIAGGLTDTQYF.

The CDR3 coding sequence is TGTGCCAGTAGTAATAACAGGGTGACGAGCAATCAGCCCCAGCATTTT. Translating gives CASSNNRVTSNQPQHF. This rearrangement joins TRBV19 to TRBJ1-5; TRBD1 might be the D (6 bases). The V end lost 4 bases, the J end lost 1 base, and 14 bases lay between the germline ends. CDR1 is LNHDA, CDR2 SQIVND, per germline (reference sequence). There are 16 residues in the CDR3. Looking up the rest from reference TRBV19 and TRBJ1-5 gives the full variable domain: DGGITQSPKYLFRKEGQNVTLSCEQNLNHDAMYWYRQDPGQGLRLIYYSQIVNDFQKGDIAEGYSVSREKKESFPLTVTSAQKNPTAFYLCASSNNRVTSNQPQHFGDGTRLSIL.

J is TRBJ1-5 and V is TRBV19; D gene uncertain. Per germline, CDR1 LNHDA and CDR2 SQIVND (reference sequence). CDR3 length: 12 amino acids. V gave up 2 bases and J gave up 4 bases, with 3 bases separating them. In nucleotides, the CDR3 is TGTGCCAGTAGTATACGGAATCAGCCCCAGCATTTT. This gives the protein CASSIRNQPQHF.

The V gene is TRBV7-2, the J gene TRBJ2-7; D may be TRBD1 (7 bases). Germline V lookup: CDR1 SGHTA, CDR2 FQGNSA. Trimming pared 5 bases from V and 4 bases from J, leaving 15 bases between. The CDR3 loop spans 14 amino acids. CDR3 amino acids: CASSGGGQPYEQYF. The CDR3 DNA follows: TGTGCCAGCAGCGGAGGGGGACAGCCGTACGAGCAGTACTTC.

This chain uses TRBV7-9 with TRBJ1-2; D perhaps matches TRBD1 (5 bases). Trimming took off 1 base at V and 7 bases at J, with 10 bases between the two ends. The CDR3 spans 13 residues. The V gene's germline CDR1 is SEHNR and CDR2 FQNEAQ (reference sequence). The CDR3, as DNA: TGTGCCAGCAGCTTAGTCAGGGAGGGTGGCTACACCTTC. Translating gives CASSLVREGGYTF. The complete variable domain, with remaining parts taken from reference TRBV7-9 and TRBJ1-2, reads DTGVSQNPRHKITKRGQNVTFRCDPISEHNRLYWYRQTLGQGPEFLTYFQNEAQLEKSRLLSDRFSAERPKGSFSTLEIQRTEQGDSAMYLCASSLVREGGYTFGSGTRLTVV.

The CDR3 DNA sequence: TGTGCCAGCAGCTTAGCGGGGGCGGGGAGCAATCAGCCCCAGCATTTT. Translating it yields CASSLAGAGSNQPQHF. The chain recombines TRBV7-9 with TRBJ1-5; perhaps TRBD1 as D (6 bases). V was clipped by 0 bases and J by 1 base, with 10 bases between them. Per germline, CDR1 SEHNR and CDR2 FQNEAQ (reference sequence). The CDR3 runs 16 residues.

This chain uses TRBV7-3 with TRBJ2-2; 12 nucleotides align to TRBD2. Germline values: CDR1 SGHTA, CDR2 FQGTGA. The CDR3 has 17 amino acids. The junction had 8 bases not matched to a gene; V was cut back by 5 bases and J by 4 bases. The CDR3 protein is CASSPAASGRATGELFF. In nucleotides, the CDR3 is TGTGCCAGCAGCCCGGCCGCTAGCGGGAGGGCCACCGGGGAGCTGTTTTTT.

The V gene is TRBV20-1, the J gene TRBJ2-2; unclear D gene. This CDR3 comprises 14 residues. V was clipped by 6 bases and J by 6 bases, with 17 bases between them. Germline V gene data show CDR1 as DFQATT and CDR2 as SNEGSKA (reference sequence). The CDR3 DNA follows: TGCAGTGCCGAAGGGCCTTGGACGGCCGGGGAGCTGTTTTTT. As protein: CSAEGPWTAGELFF.

The J gene is TRBJ1-2, the V gene TRBV19; 8 bases are shared with TRBD1. With V trimmed by 4 bases and J by 6 bases, 16 bases remained unmatched. CDR1 is LNHDA, CDR2 SQIVND, per germline (reference sequence). This CDR3 comprises 17 residues. CDR3 residues: CASSRPSNRGAIDGYTF. DNA of the CDR3: TGTGCCAGTAGTAGACCTTCCAACAGGGGGGCAATAGATGGCTACACCTTC.

The chain carries TRBV11-2 and TRBJ1-6; D remains unclear. Germline-derived CDR1 and CDR2 are SGHAT and FQNNGV. The CDR3 length is 14 residues. V lost 8 bases and J 4 bases, leaving 12 bases between the germline ends. As DNA, the CDR3 is TGTGCCAGCCGCCCCCGGTCGTATAATTCACCCCTCCACTTT. Its protein is CASRPRSYNSPLHF.

The CDR3 sequence: CASSVQGGIYGYTF. The CDR3 DNA reads TGTGCCAGCAGTGTACAGGGAGGAATTTATGGCTACACCTTC. The V and J genes are TRBV27 and TRBJ1-2, with a possible D match to TRBD1 (6 bases). Trimming removed 5 bases at V and 5 bases at J, with 15 bases between. Looked up from germline, CDR1 is MNHEY and CDR2 is SMNVEV (reference sequence). The CDR3 runs to 14 residues.

This clonotype was counted only a few times. The chain employs TRBV19 and TRBJ1-5; D gene ambiguous. From germline, CDR1 is LNHDA and CDR2 SQIVND (reference sequence). This CDR3 contains 14 residues. With 8 bases removed from V and 3 bases from J, the gap between germline ends came to 14 bases. The CDR3 here is CASSGRRDNQPQHF. In nucleotides, the CDR3 is TGTGCCAGTTCGGGCAGGCGTGACAATCAGCCCCAGCATTTT.

The sample holds a few counts of this clonotype. CDR3 region: CASFVLGTDTQYF. The CDR3 DNA reads TGTGCCAGCTTCGTCTTGGGCACAGATACGCAGTATTTT. The chain carries TRBV6-1 and TRBJ2-3, with D hard to call. V was clipped by 8 bases and J by 1 base, with 10 bases between them. The CDR3 extends over 13 amino acids. Germline V gene lookup returns CDR1 MNHNS and CDR2 SASEGT.

The rearrangement links TRBV30 to TRBJ1-1; D is undetermined. V was shortened by 5 bases and J by 6 bases, with 16 bases between the two germline ends. CDR1 and CDR2 (germline): GTSNPN, SVGIG (reference sequence). This CDR3 is built from 13 residues. The CDR3 coding sequence is TGTGCCTGGGACCGTACCCTATCCCCTGAAGCTTTCTTT. Residues: CAWDRTLSPEAFF. The full variable domain, in which reference TRBV30 and TRBJ1-1 provide the parts outside the CDR3, is SQTIHQWPATLVQPVGSPLSLECTVEGTSNPNLYWYRQAAGRGLQLLFYSVGIGQISSEVPQNLSASRPQDRQFILSSKKLLLSDSGFYLCAWDRTLSPEAFFGQGTRLTVV.

V gene TRBV19 combines with J gene TRBJ2-2, with D tentatively TRBD1 (7 bases). This CDR3 spans 14 amino acids. V was shortened by 10 bases and J by 6 bases, with 18 bases between the two germline ends. Germline loops: CDR1 LNHDA, CDR2 SQIVND (reference sequence). The CDR3 reads CATCLGRGAGELFF. In nucleotides, the CDR3 is TGTGCCACCTGCTTAGGCAGGGGGGCCGGGGAGCTGTTTTTT.

The chain is built from TRBV29-1 and TRBJ1-3; 11 bases fit TRBD1. This CDR3 region has 15 residues. CDR1 and CDR2 (germline): SQVTM, ANQGSEA. Unmatched junction bases numbered 2, after V lost 2 bases and J lost 2 bases. The CDR3, as DNA: TGCAGCGTTGAAAAGGGACAGGGGGCTGGAAACACCATATATTTT. Protein sequence: CSVEKGQGAGNTIYF.

The rearrangement joins TRBV20-1 to TRBJ1-5, with no clear D. The CDR3 covers 14 residues. Trimming took off 2 bases at V and 6 bases at J, with 14 bases between the two ends. Germline V gene data show CDR1 as DFQATT and CDR2 as SNEGSKA (reference sequence). CDR3 DNA sequence: TGCAGTGCTAGACCCTGGCAGGATGGTCAGCCCCAGCATTTT. Its protein product is CSARPWQDGQPQHF.

The chain's CDR3 is CATSERQGKSYNEQFF. The CDR3 DNA is TGTGCCACCAGTGAAAGACAGGGCAAGAGCTACAATGAGCAGTTCTTC. The chain combines TRBV24-1 with TRBJ2-1; 7 bases fit TRBD1. The CDR3 is 16 amino acids. CDR1 KGHDR and CDR2 SFDVKD come from the germline V gene. V dropped 4 bases and J dropped 3; count of bases not matched to a gene: 8.

V is TRBV6-1 and J is TRBJ2-7; a weak D match, TRBD2 (6 bases). CDR1 and CDR2 from the germline V gene are MNHNS and SASEGT. The germline V and J ends were trimmed by 4 bases and 2 bases, with 12 bases remaining between them. The CDR3 consists of 14 residues. This CDR3 is CASSVRLGPYEQYF. CDR3 coding DNA: TGTGCCAGCAGTGTCCGACTAGGTCCCTACGAGCAGTACTTC.

The chain uses TRBV19 and TRBJ1-5; D unclear. CDR1 and CDR2 from the germline V gene are LNHDA and SQIVND (reference sequence). Trimming left V 3 bases short and J 3 bases short, with 9 bases between. This CDR3 comprises 14 residues. Here the CDR3 DNA reads TGTGCCAGTAGTATGCGAGGGAACAATCAGCCCCAGCATTTT. It yields the protein CASSMRGNNQPQHF.

The chain combines TRBV7-2 with TRBJ2-1; possibly TRBD2 for D (5 bases). The CDR3 runs 15 residues. The germline V and J ends were trimmed by 5 bases and 7 bases, with 18 bases remaining between them. Germline V CDR1 and CDR2: SGHTA, FQGNSA. CDR3 DNA sequence: TGTGCCAGCAGCGCACGACTACTCGAACGGAATGAGCAGTTCTTC. It codes for CASSARLLERNEQFF.